The present TCR beta chain was sequenced within a study of cytomegalovirus exposure and HLA in healthy donors. Study in general: Within an early data release were about 90 million unique TCRs drawn from HLA-typed donors.

CDR3 length: 12 residues. Germline assignment: CDR1 SQVTM and CDR2 ANQGSEA. V lost 7 bases to trimming and J lost 4 bases; unmatched junction nucleotides: 6. This clone came up once. Use of 60 Vbeta and 13 Jbeta primers characterized the PCR. The repertoire was sequenced with immunoSEQ multiplex PCR; TCRdb's copy has only in-frame clones and lacks some. Among around 150,000 clones listed, about 75% were seen once. The V and J genes are TRBV29-1 and TRBJ1-1; 7 positions agree with TRBD1. This sequence was found in a female donor in good health and CMV-seronegative. Sequenced input: PBMCs. CDR3 amino acids: CSANRGATEAFF. The DNA of the CDR3 is TGCAGCGCGAACAGGGGAGCCACTGAAGCTTTCTTT.